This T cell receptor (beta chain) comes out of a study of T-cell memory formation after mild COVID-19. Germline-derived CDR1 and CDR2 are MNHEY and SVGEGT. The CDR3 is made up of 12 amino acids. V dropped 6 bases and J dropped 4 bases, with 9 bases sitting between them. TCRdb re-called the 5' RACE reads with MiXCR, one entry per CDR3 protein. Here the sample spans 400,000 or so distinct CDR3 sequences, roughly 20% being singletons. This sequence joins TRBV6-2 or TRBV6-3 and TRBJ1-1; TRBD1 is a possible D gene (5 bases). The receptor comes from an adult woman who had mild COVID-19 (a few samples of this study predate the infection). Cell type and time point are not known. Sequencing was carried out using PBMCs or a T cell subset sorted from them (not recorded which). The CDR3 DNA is TGTGCCAGCAGAAACGGGGGCACTGAAGCTTTCTTT. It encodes CASRNGGTEAFF.